Listed here is a single T cell receptor (beta chain). As yet, its antigen is unknown. The sample originates from a study of shared clonotypes between healthy human individuals. Using immunoSEQ multiplex PCR, the repertoire was profiled, and TCRdb retains in-frame clones only, with some absent. The data show over 2 million clones, just under 95% seen once. Study conclusions and caveats: Of the naive CD4 clonotypes, roughly 5.2% were shared across a few donors.

Germline CDR1 SEHNR, CDR2 FQNEAQ (reference sequence). V dropped 0 bases and J dropped 0 bases, with 11 bases sitting between them. The CDR3 is 16 residues long. As defined, naive CD8 cells were CD45RO-negative and positively selected for CCR7, with terminally differentiated effector memory CD45RA+ cells excluded. This TCR was sampled from a man between 18 and 29 years old in good health. Specimen: naive CD8+ T cells sorted from blood. The genes are TRBV7-9 and TRBJ1-2; D gene ambiguous. The DNA for the CDR3 is TGTGCCAGCAGCTTAGCGGGCAGTTCAGCTAACTATGGCTACACCTTC. It specifies CASSLAGSSANYGYTF.